The rows below give T cell receptor beta chains drawn from one sample of a study of blood T cell repertoires in COVID-19. Profiled with immunoSEQ multiplex PCR; TCRdb holds only in-frame clones, not every one. The sample has 250,000 to 300,000 clones, around 90% seen once. Material for sequencing was peripheral blood. The origin of the receptors is a woman in her forties or fifties who had recovered from COVID-19. The CDR3 runs from the conserved cysteine through the conserved F or W. The D gene is left open where the match is weak. Only part of the rows carry a size: once, few, many, or a class if the clone is expanded.

>.|TRBV5-4|TRBD2|TRBJ2-7
CASSSGLAGGLYEQYF
TGTGCCAGCAGCTCAGGACTAGCGGGGGGTCTCTACGAGCAGTACTTC
>.|TRBV19|TRBD1|TRBJ1-6
CASSIDLGQGVRSSPLHF
TGTGCCAGTAGTATAGACCTCGGACAGGGGGTTCGAAGTTCACCCCTCCACTTT
>.|TRBV6-6|TRBD1|TRBJ1-5
CASRPGTGTHQPQHF
TGTGCCAGCAGGCCCGGGACAGGGACCCATCAGCCCCAGCATTTT
>.|TRBV18|.|TRBJ1-1
CASSPSGANTEAFF
TGTGCCAGCTCACCATCAGGGGCCAACACTGAAGCTTTCTTT
>.|TRBV20-1|.|TRBJ1-6
CSASYRDSPLHF
TGCAGTGCTAGTTATCGGGATTCACCCCTCCACTTT
>.|TRBV7-2|TRBD1|TRBJ1-1
CASSPTTGRDTEAFF
TGTGCCAGCAGCCCCACGACAGGGCGGGACACTGAAGCTTTCTTT
>.|TRBV30|.|TRBJ2-3
CAWSVLREVTDTQYF
TGTGCCTGGAGTGTGCTCAGGGAGGTAACAGATACGCAGTATTTT
>once|TRBV5-1|.|TRBJ1-3
CASSYQGGWGNTIYF
TGCGCCAGCAGTTATCAGGGAGGTTGGGGAAACACCATATATTTT
>.|TRBV5-1|TRBD2|TRBJ2-2
CASSPGTSLNTGELFF
TGCGCCAGCAGCCCAGGGACTAGTTTGAACACCGGGGAGCTGTTTTTT
>.|TRBV19|TRBD2|TRBJ2-1
CASSTTSGIYNEQFF
TGTGCCAGTAGTACAACTAGCGGAATTTACAATGAGCAGTTCTTC
>.|TRBV30|.|TRBJ1-1
CAWETGRNTEAFF
TGTGCCTGGGAAACAGGTAGGAACACTGAAGCTTTCTTT
>.|TRBV25-1|TRBD1|TRBJ2-2
CASSGGQAPAGELFF
TGTGCCAGCAGTGGTGGACAGGCACCAGCCGGGGAGCTGTTTTTT
>.|TRBV7-2|.|TRBJ2-5
CASSLNRVRETQYF
TGTGCCAGCAGCTTGAACAGGGTCAGGGAGACCCAGTACTTC
>.|TRBV2|.|TRBJ2-3
CASSDSSSTDTQYF
TGTGCCAGCTCGGACTCCTCAAGCACAGATACGCAGTATTTT
>.|TRBV12-3/TRBV12-4|.|TRBJ1-2
CASSVTDRSGYTF
TGTGCCAGCAGTGTTACCGACAGGAGCGGCTACACCTTC
>.|TRBV4-2|TRBD2|TRBJ2-1
CASSRNLAGAYNEQFF
TGTGCCAGCAGCCGCAACCTAGCGGGAGCGTACAATGAGCAGTTCTTC
>.|TRBV7-3|TRBD2|TRBJ2-3
CASSPRTSGGADTQYF
TGTGCCAGCAGCCCCCGGACTAGCGGGGGGGCAGATACGCAGTATTTT
>.|TRBV5-4|.|TRBJ1-5
CASSPGIRQPQHF
TGTGCCAGCAGCCCAGGGATACGACAGCCCCAGCATTTT
>.|TRBV5-1|TRBD1|TRBJ1-1
CASSLGQGSTEAFF
TGCGCCAGCAGCCTGGGACAGGGGAGCACTGAAGCTTTCTTT
>.|TRBV4-3|TRBD2|TRBJ2-1
CASSHKLAREQFF
TGCGCCAGCAGCCATAAACTAGCGCGGGAGCAGTTCTTC
>.|TRBV9|TRBD1|TRBJ1-5
CASSGAGGTVDNQPQHF
TGTGCCAGCAGCGGGGCGGGAGGGACAGTAGACAATCAGCCCCAGCATTTT
>.|TRBV4-3|.|TRBJ2-1
CASSQDQSYNEQFF
TGCGCCAGCAGCCAAGACCAATCCTACAATGAGCAGTTCTTC
>.|TRBV30|TRBD1|TRBJ1-2
CAWSTDRDRGNYGYTF
TGTGCCTGGAGCACAGACCGGGACAGGGGTAACTATGGCTACACCTTC
>.|TRBV18|TRBD1|TRBJ2-7
CASSPQQGSSYEQYF
TGTGCCAGCTCACCACAACAGGGGAGTTCCTACGAGCAGTACTTC
>.|TRBV6-5|.|TRBJ1-1
CASSTIGVSTEAFF
TGTGCCAGCAGTACCATAGGGGTTTCCACTGAAGCTTTCTTT
>.|TRBV12-3/TRBV12-4|.|TRBJ1-5
CASSLGRVQPQHF
TGTGCCAGCAGTTTAGGCAGGGTACAGCCCCAGCATTTT
>few|TRBV5-4|TRBD1|TRBJ2-3
CASSPQGQSGTQYF
TGTGCCAGCAGCCCACAGGGGCAAAGTGGTACGCAGTATTTT
>.|TRBV10-3|.|TRBJ2-3
CAISDPTSTDTQYF
TGTGCCATCAGTGACCCGACTAGCACAGATACGCAGTATTTT
>few|TRBV6-5|TRBD2|TRBJ2-7
CASSSRDYSPYEQYF
TGTGCCAGCAGTAGCCGGGACTACTCCCCCTACGAGCAGTACTTC
>.|TRBV7-9|.|TRBJ2-2
CASPPLGQNTGELFF
TGTGCCAGCCCCCCCCTCGGACAGAACACCGGGGAGCTGTTTTTT